This TCR beta chain appears in the sequencing data of a study of T cells in Graves' hyperthyroidism and ophthalmopathy. Overall study context: Peripheral blood was obtained at initial diagnosis, preceding any treatment. Study results and caveats: Clonotypes that were expanded in thyroid above 0.001 mostly appeared in blood too.

The investigators amplified TCR beta CDR3 regions from RNA transcripts. HTBI primers were the set used in a first-round RT-PCR of the TCR CDR3. TCRdb passed the multiplex PCR reads through MiXCR, listing each CDR3 protein once. The sample shows around 490,000 distinct CDR3 sequences, roughly 21% of them seen only once. The CDR3 length is 14 residues. In germline, CDR1 is MDHEN, CDR2 SYDVKM. Unmatched junction bases numbered 8, after V lost 7 bases and J lost 3 bases. This clonotype was observed a few times. Its antigen remains unknown. This TCR came from a man aged 40-50 years with Graves' ophthalmopathy. The chain joins TRBV28 to TRBJ2-7; 8 bases are a match to TRBD2. The sequencing input was blood. The DNA of the CDR3 is TGTGCCAGCATTGGGAGTAGCGGGGTCTACGAGCAGTACTTC. This sequence encodes CASIGSSGVYEQYF.